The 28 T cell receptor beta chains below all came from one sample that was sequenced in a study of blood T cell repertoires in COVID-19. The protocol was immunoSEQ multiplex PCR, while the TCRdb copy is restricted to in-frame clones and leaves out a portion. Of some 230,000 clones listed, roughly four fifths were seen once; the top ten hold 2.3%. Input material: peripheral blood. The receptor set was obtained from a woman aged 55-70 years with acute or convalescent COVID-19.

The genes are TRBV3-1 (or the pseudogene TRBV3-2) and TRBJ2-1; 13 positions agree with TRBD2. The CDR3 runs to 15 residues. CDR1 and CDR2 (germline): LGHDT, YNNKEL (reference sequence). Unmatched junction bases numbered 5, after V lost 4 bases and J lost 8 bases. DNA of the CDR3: TGTGCCAGCAGCCTACTAGCGGGGGGGCCGGATGAGCAGTTCTTC. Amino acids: CASSLLAGGPDEQFF.

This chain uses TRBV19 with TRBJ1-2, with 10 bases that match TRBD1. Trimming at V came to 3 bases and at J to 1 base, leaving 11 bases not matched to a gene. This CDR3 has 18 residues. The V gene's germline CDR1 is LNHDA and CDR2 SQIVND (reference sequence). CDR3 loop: CASSIGRDRGPLNYGYTF. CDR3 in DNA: TGTGCCAGTAGTATCGGCAGGGACAGGGGCCCCCTTAACTATGGCTACACCTTC.

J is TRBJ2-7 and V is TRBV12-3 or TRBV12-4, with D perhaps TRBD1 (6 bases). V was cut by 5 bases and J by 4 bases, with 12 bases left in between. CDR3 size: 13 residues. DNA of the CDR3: TGTGCCAGCAGTCTTGGACAGCCATACGAGCAGTACTTC. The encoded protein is CASSLGQPYEQYF.

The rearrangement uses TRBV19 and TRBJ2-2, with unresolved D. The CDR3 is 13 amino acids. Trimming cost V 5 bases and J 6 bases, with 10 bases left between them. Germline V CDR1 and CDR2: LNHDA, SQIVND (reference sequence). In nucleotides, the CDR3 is TGTGCCAGTAGTCGCCCGTACTCCGGGGAGCTGTTTTTT. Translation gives CASSRPYSGELFF.

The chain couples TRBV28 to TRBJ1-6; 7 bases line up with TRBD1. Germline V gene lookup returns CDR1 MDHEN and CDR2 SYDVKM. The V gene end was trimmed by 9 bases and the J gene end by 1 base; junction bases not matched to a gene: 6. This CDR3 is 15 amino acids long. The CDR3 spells CASKNRGSYNSPLHF. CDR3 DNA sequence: TGTGCCAGTAAGAACAGGGGTTCCTATAATTCACCCCTCCACTTT.

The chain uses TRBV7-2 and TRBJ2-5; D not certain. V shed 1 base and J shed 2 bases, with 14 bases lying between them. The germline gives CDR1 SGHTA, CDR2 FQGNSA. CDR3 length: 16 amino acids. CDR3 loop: CASSLGPSLRQETQYF. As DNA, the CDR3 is TGTGCCAGCAGCTTAGGTCCTAGTTTGCGGCAAGAGACCCAGTACTTC.

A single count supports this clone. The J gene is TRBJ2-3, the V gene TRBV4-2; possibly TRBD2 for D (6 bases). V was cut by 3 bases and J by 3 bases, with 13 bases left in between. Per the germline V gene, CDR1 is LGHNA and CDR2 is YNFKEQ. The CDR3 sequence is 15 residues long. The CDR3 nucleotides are TGTGCCAGCAGCCAGCGTTTTGGGGGGACAGATACGCAGTATTTT. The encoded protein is CASSQRFGGTDTQYF.

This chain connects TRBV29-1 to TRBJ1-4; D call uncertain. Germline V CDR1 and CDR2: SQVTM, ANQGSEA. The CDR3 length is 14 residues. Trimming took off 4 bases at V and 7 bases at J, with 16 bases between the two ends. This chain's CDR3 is CSVANSGIGEKLFF. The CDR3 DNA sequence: TGCAGCGTTGCCAACAGCGGGATAGGTGAAAAACTGTTTTTT.

CDR3 nucleotides: TGCGCCAGCAGCCAAGATACGGGCAGGGCGGCTGAAGCTTTCTTT. Translation: CASSQDTGRAAEAFF. The chain links TRBV4-3 to TRBJ1-1; D possibly corresponds to TRBD1 (5 bases). V gave up 0 bases and J gave up 6 bases, with 14 bases separating them. The CDR3 sequence is 15 residues long. Germline V gene sequence: CDR1 LGHNA, CDR2 YSLEER.

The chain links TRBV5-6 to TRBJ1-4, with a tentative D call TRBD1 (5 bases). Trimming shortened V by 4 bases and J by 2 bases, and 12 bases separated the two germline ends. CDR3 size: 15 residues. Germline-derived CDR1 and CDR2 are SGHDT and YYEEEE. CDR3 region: CASSKWGVTNEKLFF. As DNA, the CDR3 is TGTGCCAGCAGCAAGTGGGGGGTCACTAATGAAAAACTGTTTTTT.

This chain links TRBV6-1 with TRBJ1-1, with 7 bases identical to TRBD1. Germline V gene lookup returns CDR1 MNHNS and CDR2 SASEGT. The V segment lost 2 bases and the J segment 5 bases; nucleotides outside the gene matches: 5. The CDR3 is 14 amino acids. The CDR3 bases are TGTGCCAGCAGTGAAACCCCAGGGGGGACTGAAGCTTTCTTT. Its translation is CASSETPGGTEAFF.

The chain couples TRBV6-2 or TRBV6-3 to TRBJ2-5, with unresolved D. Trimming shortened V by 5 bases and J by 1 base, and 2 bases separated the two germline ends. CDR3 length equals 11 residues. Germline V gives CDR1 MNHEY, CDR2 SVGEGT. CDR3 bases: TGTGCCAGCAGTCGCCAAGAGACCCAGTACTTC. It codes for CASSRQETQYF.

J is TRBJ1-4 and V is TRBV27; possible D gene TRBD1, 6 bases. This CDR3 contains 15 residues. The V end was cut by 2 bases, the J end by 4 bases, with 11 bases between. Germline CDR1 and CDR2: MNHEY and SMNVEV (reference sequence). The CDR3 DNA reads TGTGCCAGCAGTTTACAGGGGATCTATAATGAAAAACTGTTTTTT. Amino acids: CASSLQGIYNEKLFF.

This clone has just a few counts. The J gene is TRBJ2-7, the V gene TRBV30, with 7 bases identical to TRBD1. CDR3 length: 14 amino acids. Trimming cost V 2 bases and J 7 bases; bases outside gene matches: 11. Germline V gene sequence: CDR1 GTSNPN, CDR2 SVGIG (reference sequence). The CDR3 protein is CAWSYRDPRGEQYF. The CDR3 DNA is TGTGCCTGGAGTTACAGGGACCCCAGGGGGGAGCAGTACTTC.

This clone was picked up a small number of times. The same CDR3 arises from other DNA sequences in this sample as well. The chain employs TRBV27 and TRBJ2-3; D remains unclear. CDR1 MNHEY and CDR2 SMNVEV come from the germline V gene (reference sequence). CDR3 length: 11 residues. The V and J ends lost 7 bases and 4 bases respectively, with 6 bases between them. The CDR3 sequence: CASTRADTQYF. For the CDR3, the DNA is TGTGCCAGCACTCGGGCAGATACGCAGTATTTT.

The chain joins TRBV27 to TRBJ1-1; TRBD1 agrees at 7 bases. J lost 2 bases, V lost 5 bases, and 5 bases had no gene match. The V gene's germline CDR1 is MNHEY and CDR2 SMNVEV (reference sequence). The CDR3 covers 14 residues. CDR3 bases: TGTGCCAGCAGTACCTACAGGGGAAACACTGAAGCTTTCTTT. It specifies CASSTYRGNTEAFF.

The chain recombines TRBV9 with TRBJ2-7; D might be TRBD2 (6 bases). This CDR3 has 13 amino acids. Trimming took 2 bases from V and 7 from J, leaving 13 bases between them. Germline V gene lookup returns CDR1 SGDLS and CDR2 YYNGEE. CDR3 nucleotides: TGTGCCAGCAGCGTGCGGGATGGGGGAGAGCAGTACTTC. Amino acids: CASSVRDGGEQYF. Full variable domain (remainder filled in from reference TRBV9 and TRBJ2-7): DSGVTQTPKHLITATGQRVTLRCSPRSGDLSVYWYQQSLDQGLQFLIQYYNGEERAKGNILERFSAQQFPDLHSELNLSSLELGDSALYFCASSVRDGGEQYFGPGTRLTVT.

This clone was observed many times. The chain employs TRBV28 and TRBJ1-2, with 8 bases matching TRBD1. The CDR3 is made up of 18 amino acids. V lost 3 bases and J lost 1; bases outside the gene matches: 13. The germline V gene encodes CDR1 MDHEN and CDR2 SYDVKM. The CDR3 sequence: CASSFPGTGENFNYGYTF. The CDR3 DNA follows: TGTGCCAGCAGTTTCCCTGGGACAGGAGAGAACTTTAACTATGGCTACACCTTC.

As DNA, the CDR3 is TGTGCCAGCAGCCAAGATTGGCATCAGCCCCAGCATTTT. This encodes CASSQDWHQPQHF. The chain uses TRBV4-2 and TRBJ1-5; D call uncertain. V lost 0 bases, J lost 5 bases, and 5 bases lay in between. The CDR3 is 13 amino acids. The germline V gene encodes CDR1 LGHNA and CDR2 YNFKEQ.

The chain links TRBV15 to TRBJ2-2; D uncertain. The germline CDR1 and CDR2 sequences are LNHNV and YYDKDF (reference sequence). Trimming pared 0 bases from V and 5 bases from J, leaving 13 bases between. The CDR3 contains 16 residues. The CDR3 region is CATSRDLVPRTGELFF. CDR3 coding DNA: TGTGCCACCAGCAGAGATTTGGTACCGAGGACCGGGGAGCTGTTTTTT. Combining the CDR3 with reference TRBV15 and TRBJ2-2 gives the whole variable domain DAMVIQNPRYQVTQFGKPVTLSCSQTLNHNVMYWYQQKSSQAPKLLFHYYDKDFNNEADTPDNFQSRRPNTSFCFLDIRSPGLGDTAMYLCATSRDLVPRTGELFFGEGSRLTVL.

The CDR3 DNA sequence: TGTGCCAGCTCACCAATTGACAGGGGCACTGAAGCTTTCTTT. Its protein is CASSPIDRGTEAFF. This sequence joins TRBV18 and TRBJ1-1, with 8 bases aligning to TRBD1. Germline values: CDR1 KGHSH, CDR2 LQKENI. The junction had 3 bases not matched to a gene; V was cut back by 2 bases and J by 4 bases. CDR3 size: 14 residues.

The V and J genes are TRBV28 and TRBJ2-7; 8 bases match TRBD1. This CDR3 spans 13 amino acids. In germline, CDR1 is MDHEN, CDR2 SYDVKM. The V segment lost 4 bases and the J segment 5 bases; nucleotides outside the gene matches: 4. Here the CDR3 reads CASSSQGEHEQYF. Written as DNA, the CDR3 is TGTGCCAGCAGTTCACAGGGGGAGCACGAGCAGTACTTC.

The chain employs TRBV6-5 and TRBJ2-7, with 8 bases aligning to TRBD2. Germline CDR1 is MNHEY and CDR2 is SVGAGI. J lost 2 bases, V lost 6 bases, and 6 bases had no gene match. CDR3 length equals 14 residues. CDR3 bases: TGTGCCAGCAGAGGTAGCGGGAACCCCTACGAGCAGTACTTC. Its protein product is CASRGSGNPYEQYF.

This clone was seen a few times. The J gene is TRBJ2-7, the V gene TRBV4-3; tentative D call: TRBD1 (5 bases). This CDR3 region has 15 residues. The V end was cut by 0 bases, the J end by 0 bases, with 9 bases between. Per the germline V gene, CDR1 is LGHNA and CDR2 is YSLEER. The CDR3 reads CASSQEKTASYEQYF. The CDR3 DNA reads TGCGCCAGCAGCCAAGAAAAGACAGCCTCCTACGAGCAGTACTTC.

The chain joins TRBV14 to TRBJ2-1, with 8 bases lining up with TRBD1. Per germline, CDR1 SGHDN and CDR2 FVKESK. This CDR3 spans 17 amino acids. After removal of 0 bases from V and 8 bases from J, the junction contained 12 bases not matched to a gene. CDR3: CASSQELYRGRTDEQFF. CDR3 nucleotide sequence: TGTGCCAGCAGCCAAGAATTGTACAGGGGGAGAACGGATGAGCAGTTCTTC.

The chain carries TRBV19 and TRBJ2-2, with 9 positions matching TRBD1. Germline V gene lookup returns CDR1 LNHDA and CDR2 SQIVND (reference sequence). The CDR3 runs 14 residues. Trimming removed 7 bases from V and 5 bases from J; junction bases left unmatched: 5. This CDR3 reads CASNTGTGTGELFF. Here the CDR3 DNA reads TGTGCCAGTAATACCGGGACAGGGACCGGGGAGCTGTTTTTT.

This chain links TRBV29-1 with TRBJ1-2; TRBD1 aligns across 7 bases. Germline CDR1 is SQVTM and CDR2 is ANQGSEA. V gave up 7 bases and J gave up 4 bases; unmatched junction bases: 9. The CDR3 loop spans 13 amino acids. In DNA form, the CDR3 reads TGCAGCGCTACCGGTACAGGGGCCTATGGCTACACCTTC. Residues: CSATGTGAYGYTF.

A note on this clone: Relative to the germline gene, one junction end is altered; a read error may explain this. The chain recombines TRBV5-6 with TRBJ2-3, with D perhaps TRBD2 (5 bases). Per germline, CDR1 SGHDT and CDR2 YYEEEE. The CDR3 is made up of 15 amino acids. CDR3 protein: CASSLLSEGPDAQYF. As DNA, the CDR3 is TGTGCCAGCAGCTTGTTAAGCGAGGGTCCAGATGCGCAGTATTTT.